A selection of T cell receptor beta chains follows, all from one sample in a study of blood T cell repertoires in COVID-19. Assay used: immunoSEQ multiplex PCR; TCRdb lists only in-frame clones, some missing. The repertoire holds around 170,000 clones, with 75% to 90% as singletons. Sequenced sample: peripheral blood. These receptors all come from a woman between 40 and 50 years old with acute or convalescent COVID-19. Each CDR3 is given with its conserved first and last residue. Fields, in order: D gene, J gene, clone size, V gene, CDR3 protein, CDR3 DNA. The D gene is left open where the match is weak. Expanded clones are given a class, and other clones once, few, many or no size at all.

-	TRBJ1-3	-	TRBV18	CASSETRGSLLGNTIYF	TGTGCCAGCTCAGAAACTAGAGGATCCCTCCTTGGAAACACCATATATTTT
TRBD1	TRBJ2-7	-	TRBV7-2	CASSLGLGGTGGDEQYF	TGTGCCAGCAGCTTAGGGTTAGGAGGGACAGGGGGCGACGAGCAGTACTTC
TRBD1	TRBJ1-4	-	TRBV28	CASSLSWTGPTTNEKLFF	TGTGCCAGCAGTTTATCCTGGACAGGGCCCACAACTAATGAAAAACTGTTTTTT
TRBD2	TRBJ2-1	-	TRBV30	CAWSVASGYNEQFF	TGTGCCTGGAGTGTAGCTAGCGGATACAATGAGCAGTTCTTC
TRBD2	TRBJ2-7	-	TRBV7-2	CASSLTSVYEQYF	TGTGCCAGCAGCCTGACTAGCGTCTACGAGCAGTACTTC
-	TRBJ2-7	once	TRBV5-1	CASSFFGESYEQYF	TGCGCCAGCAGCTTCTTCGGGGAGTCCTACGAGCAGTACTTC
TRBD2	TRBJ2-6	-	TRBV6-6	CASSRTSSRFGANVLTF	TGTGCCAGCAGTCGGACTAGCTCCCGTTTTGGGGCCAACGTCCTGACTTTC
-	TRBJ1-2	many	TRBV5-1	CASSLGGATYGYTF	TGCGCCAGCAGCTTGGGGGGAGCCACCTATGGCTACACCTTC
-	TRBJ2-5	-	TRBV28	CASSLGAGLQETQYF	TGTGCCAGCAGTTTAGGGGCTGGACTACAAGAGACCCAGTACTTC
TRBD1	TRBJ2-4	few	TRBV2	CASKGTGANIQYF	TGTGCCAGCAAAGGGACAGGGGCCAACATTCAGTACTTC
-	TRBJ1-5	-	TRBV19	CASSQSGKGSPQHF	TGTGCCAGCTCGCAATCAGGGAAGGGTAGCCCCCAGCATTTT
-	TRBJ2-3	-	TRBV5-1	CASSLAAESTDTQYF	TGCGCCAGCAGCTTGGCAGCGGAGAGCACAGATACGCAGTATTTT
TRBD1	TRBJ1-2	few	TRBV27	CASTFSLNSGTGGYTF	TGTGCCAGCACCTTCTCTCTTAACTCCGGGACAGGGGGCTACACCTTC
-	TRBJ2-7	-	TRBV9	CASSGDRDFQYF	TGTGCCAGCAGCGGGGACCGGGACTTTCAGTACTTC
-	TRBJ1-5	once	TRBV2	CASRRDTSSNQPQHF	TGTGCCAGCAGGCGTGACACATCTAGCAATCAGCCCCAGCATTTT
-	TRBJ1-1	few	TRBV28	CASSLLYSMNTEAFF	TGTGCCAGCAGTTTATTATACAGCATGAACACTGAAGCTTTCTTT
TRBD2	TRBJ2-3	-	TRBV5-4	CASSPLAGGLDTQYF	TGTGCCAGCAGCCCTCTAGCGGGGGGGCTGGATACGCAGTATTTT
TRBD1	TRBJ1-2	-	TRBV5-4	CASGIQGAEGYTF	TGTGCCAGCGGAATACAGGGGGCGGAGGGCTACACCTTC
TRBD2	TRBJ2-1	once	TRBV10-2	CASGRASGPNPGDNEQFF	TGCGCCAGCGGTCGGGCTAGCGGCCCTAATCCCGGCGACAATGAGCAGTTCTTC
-	TRBJ2-5	-	TRBV29-1	CSALGTQETQYF	TGCAGCGCCCTAGGAACCCAAGAGACCCAGTACTTC
TRBD2	TRBJ2-3	-	TRBV27	CASSWLAGADTQYF	TGTGCCAGCAGTTGGCTAGCGGGGGCAGATACGCAGTATTTT
TRBD1	TRBJ1-6	-	TRBV6-1	CASSEGRLTGRPNSPLHF	TGTGCCAGCAGTGAGGGGCGACTGACAGGGCGGCCTAATTCACCCCTCCACTTT
-	TRBJ2-7	-	TRBV5-5	CASSSQERDSYF	TGTGCCAGCAGCTCACAGGAAAGGGACTCGTACTTC
TRBD2	TRBJ2-3	-	TRBV18	CASSPLAGTLRGTDTQYF	TGTGCCAGCTCACCTCTAGCGGGAACCCTTCGCGGCACAGATACGCAGTATTTT